Detailed here is one T cell receptor beta chain. This entry is derived from a study of blood T cell repertoires in COVID-19. As for the study in general: The United States, Italy and Spain supplied acute and convalescent COVID-19 samples. T cells, B-cell-depleted T cells, or PBMCs supplied cDNA or gDNA.

In the authors' methods: Estimation of nucleated cell counts was performed using reference gene primer amplification. Using immunoSEQ multiplex PCR, the repertoire was profiled, and TCRdb retains in-frame clones only, with some absent. V and J calls and clone size are those listed in that table; D and trimming were worked out from the DNA. The top ten hold 4% to 5.5% of the sample, which has under 500,000 clones, around 89% seen once. The ends were cut back, 10 bases at V and 7 bases at J, with 22 bases in the middle. The CDR3 is 14 amino acids. Germline V gives CDR1 ENHRY, CDR2 SYGVKD. Sequencing was done on a sample of peripheral blood. The gene calls are TRBV10-3 and TRBJ1-1; the D gene is possibly TRBD1 (6 bases). The receptor comes from a woman aged 25 to 45 with acute or convalescent COVID-19. The CDR3 sequence is CATESQDSRNEAFF. The CDR3 region has the DNA TGTGCCACCGAGAGCCAGGACAGTAGGAATGAAGCTTTCTTT.